Given below is one TCR beta chain in context. These data are taken from a study of blood T cells in healthy people across ages. Next came a second PCR, run for roughly 6 to 11 cycles, which used a sample-barcoded 5' primer along with a J-beta primer mix. TCRdb called the 5' RACE reads again in MiXCR, with one record for every CDR3 protein. The sample lists 500,000 to 650,000 distinct CDR3 sequences; around 27% were seen once. The CDR3 covers 15 residues. The germline V gene has CDR1 SGHRS and CDR2 YFSETQ. With 0 bases removed from V and 0 bases from J, the gap between germline ends came to 10 bases. These data also formed part of another study, on T cells of mothers and their children. That source notes: Researchers put all of the extracted RNA into cDNA synthesis, using roughly 1.5 ug per 15 ul. Maternal samples each gave over 8.5 million TCR beta CDR3 reads, and child samples about 3 million each.

The sequenced sample consisted of blood. V gene TRBV5-1 combines with J gene TRBJ2-7; no reliable D call. The clonotype was recovered from a boy younger than 10 in good health. The CDR3: CASSLEAGDSYEQYF. DNA for the CDR3: TGCGCCAGCAGCTTGGAGGCAGGTGACTCCTACGAGCAGTACTTC.